One sample yielded the 13 T cell receptor beta chains listed below, sequenced in a study of human T cells and chemical hapten exposure. Specified time point: patch test 1, 2 weeks after DPC sensitization. The treatment is: therapeutic diphenylcyclopropenone sensitization with weekly scalp DPC. Total RNA was extracted from unfractionated whole blood. TCRdb analysed the RACE reads with MiXCR anew, one entry per CDR3 protein. The table includes around 57,000 distinct CDR3 sequences, roughly 11% detected once. The sequenced sample was whole blood, obtained in connection with sensitization to the hapten diphenylcyclopropenone (DPC). Receptors originate from a woman between 40 and 55 years old with alopecia areata. Some clones in this sample may be carry-over from other donors' samples.

V usage is TRBV29-1 and J usage is TRBJ2-7, with 9 bases that match TRBD1. The V gene's germline CDR1 is SQVTM and CDR2 ANQGSEA. The CDR3 extends over 12 amino acids. The trim removed 3 bases at V and 5 bases at J, leaving 2 bases unmatched. CDR3 sequence: CSVEGQGDEQYF. Written as DNA, the CDR3 is TGCAGCGTTGAGGGACAGGGTGACGAGCAGTACTTC.

This clonotype was recorded a few times. The chain employs TRBV7-9 and TRBJ2-2, with a tentative D call TRBD2 (6 bases). Trimming shortened V by 3 bases and J by 4 bases, and 12 bases separated the two germline ends. The CDR3 spans 15 residues. Germline V gene data show CDR1 as SEHNR and CDR2 as FQNEAQ (reference sequence). Here the CDR3 DNA reads TGTGCCAGCAGCTTTGGCGGGGTATTCACCGGGGAGCTGTTTTTT. This encodes CASSFGGVFTGELFF.

This clonotype has ten or more counts. This chain links TRBV6-1 with TRBJ1-1; D is perhaps TRBD1 (5 bases). Germline CDR1 reads MNHNS; CDR2 reads SASEGT. Trimming took 1 base from V and 5 from J, leaving 11 bases between them. CDR3 size: 14 residues. Written as DNA, the CDR3 is TGTGCCAGCAGTGAAGATTGGGGGAGTACTGAAGCTTTCTTT. Its protein is CASSEDWGSTEAFF.

The rearrangement links TRBV20-1 to TRBJ2-7; 7 bases match TRBD2. V shed 6 bases, J shed 0 bases, and the junction held 8 bases outside the gene matches. This CDR3 contains 14 residues. The germline V gene encodes CDR1 DFQATT and CDR2 SNEGSKA (reference sequence). Written as DNA, the CDR3 is TGCAGTGCACCCACCGGGACTACCTCCTACGAGCAGTACTTC. It is translated as CSAPTGTTSYEQYF.

About this clonotype: The junction differs from germline at one of its ends, possibly a read error. V is TRBV2 and J is TRBJ1-3; no clear D. Germline CDR1 is SNHLY and CDR2 is FYNNEI. The CDR3 contains 14 residues. CDR3 in amino acids: CVSSERLYGDTIYF. DNA of the CDR3: TGTGTCAGCAGTGAGCGCCTTTACGGGGACACCATATATTTT.

This clonotype appeared a few times. The V call is TRBV6-5, the J call TRBJ2-3, with a weak D call TRBD1 (5 bases). Germline loops: CDR1 MNHEY, CDR2 SVGAGI. V shed 0 bases and J shed 2 bases, with 12 bases lying between them. This CDR3 is built from 16 residues. The DNA of the CDR3 is TGTGCCAGCAGTTACTCTAGGGGCCGGACCACAGATACGCAGTATTTT. It is translated as CASSYSRGRTTDTQYF.

This sequence joins TRBV28 and TRBJ2-7; D might be TRBD2 (7 bases). The CDR3 totals 13 residues. V lost 7 bases and J 3 bases, leaving 13 bases between the germline ends. CDR1 and CDR2 (germline): MDHEN, SYDVKM. Here the CDR3 DNA reads TGTGCCAGCAATGAGGGGGGGTACTACGAGCAGTACTTC. This sequence encodes CASNEGGYYEQYF.

In this sample, this clonotype turned up a few times. The rearrangement uses TRBV20-1 and TRBJ2-7; 10 bases are shared with TRBD2. V lost 0 bases, J lost 9 bases, and 8 bases stayed unmatched. This CDR3 contains 14 residues. Germline V gives CDR1 DFQATT, CDR2 SNEGSKA (reference sequence). In nucleotides, the CDR3 is TGCAGTGCTAGAGATCCGGGACTAGCGTGGGTGCAGTACTTC. Residues: CSARDPGLAWVQYF.

This CDR3 is CSARPEGGANGANVLTF. CDR3 DNA sequence: TGCAGTGCTAGACCCGAAGGGGGGGCTAATGGGGCCAACGTCCTGACTTTC. The chain joins TRBV20-1 to TRBJ2-6; possibly TRBD2 for D (7 bases). CDR3 length: 17 amino acids. Trimming pared 2 bases from V and 3 bases from J, leaving 17 bases between. CDR1 DFQATT and CDR2 SNEGSKA come from the germline V gene (reference sequence).

This clonotype was counted ten times or more. The V and J genes are TRBV28 and TRBJ1-4; TRBD1 might be the D (5 bases). The CDR3 length is 11 residues. Trimming pared 7 bases from V and 8 bases from J, leaving 8 bases between. Germline CDR1 is MDHEN and CDR2 is SYDVKM. The CDR3 is CASTPGEKLFF. The CDR3 bases are TGTGCCAGCACCCCAGGGGAAAAACTGTTTTTT.

Ten or more counts support this clonotype. The gene calls are TRBV14 and TRBJ2-6; D is ambiguous. CDR1 and CDR2 (germline): SGHDN, FVKESK. V lost 4 bases and J lost 0, with 13 bases in between. The CDR3 length is 17 residues. CDR3: CASSPGLGYSGANVLTF. DNA of the CDR3: TGTGCCAGCAGCCCCGGTTTGGGGTACTCTGGGGCCAACGTCCTGACTTTC.

This clonotype came up many times. Here the CDR3 reads CASSQDRGTGANVLTF. CDR3 bases: TGCGCCAGCAGCCAGGACAGGGGGACTGGGGCCAACGTCCTGACTTTC. This chain connects TRBV4-3 to TRBJ2-6; the match to TRBD1 covers 10 bases. After removal of 3 bases from V and 2 bases from J, the junction contained 1 base not matched to a gene. Germline values: CDR1 LGHNA, CDR2 YSLEER. The CDR3 has 16 amino acids.

This clonotype came up a few times. This chain uses TRBV10-2 with TRBJ2-7; tentatively, D is TRBD2 (5 bases). The CDR3 runs 12 residues. V was pared by 4 bases and J by 3 bases, with 7 bases between. CDR1 is WSHSY and CDR2 is SAAADI in the germline V gene. CDR3 in amino acids: CASSGRNYEQYF. As DNA, the CDR3 is TGCGCCAGCAGTGGGAGGAACTACGAGCAGTACTTC.